Following are 29 T cell receptor beta chains from one sample sequenced in a study of T cell responses to AZD1222 COVID-19 vaccine. Generated by immunoSEQ multiplex PCR, the TCRdb table keeps only in-frame clones and is missing some. The table shows 100,000 to 150,000 clones, with 88% occurring only once. This specimen consisted of peripheral blood, obtained on day 0 of AZD1222 vaccination. These TCRs come from an adult in good health.

The rearrangement uses TRBV9 and TRBJ2-7; 8 bases line up with TRBD2. After removal of 0 bases from V and 1 base from J, the junction contained 6 bases not matched to a gene. Germline V gene sequence: CDR1 SGDLS, CDR2 YYNGEE. This CDR3 region has 16 residues. The CDR3 loop reads CASSVVAGGSSYEQYF. The DNA for the CDR3 is TGTGCCAGCAGCGTAGTGGCGGGAGGATCTTCCTACGAGCAGTACTTC.

The table lists this clone with a count of one. The genes are TRBV12-2 and TRBJ2-3; the table's D gene call, TRBD2, was not cross checked with the DNA. TRBV12-2 is termed a pseudogene. This CDR3 contains 12 residues. The CDR3 sequence: CASRFGGDTQYF. The CDR3 DNA follows: TGTGCAAGTCGCTTCGGGGGTGATACGCAGTATTTT.

V gene TRBV3-1 (or the pseudogene TRBV3-2) combines with J gene TRBJ2-3; 7 nucleotides align to TRBD2. The CDR3 covers 19 residues. V gave up 0 bases and J gave up 2 bases; unmatched junction bases: 14. Per the germline V gene, CDR1 is LGHDT and CDR2 is YNNKEL (reference sequence). The CDR3 is CASSQDGWGLAASTDTQYF. For the CDR3, the DNA is TGTGCCAGCAGCCAAGATGGATGGGGTCTAGCGGCTTCCACAGATACGCAGTATTTT.

The chain employs TRBV28 and TRBJ1-4; D unresolved. This CDR3 contains 14 residues. Germline CDR1 reads MDHEN; CDR2 reads SYDVKM. The germline V and J ends were trimmed by 2 bases and 8 bases, with 12 bases remaining between them. In DNA form, the CDR3 reads TGTGCCAGCAGTTTACGGTCTGCGCGAGAAAAACTGTTTTTT. Encoded protein: CASSLRSAREKLFF.

V gene TRBV30 combines with J gene TRBJ2-1, with 11 bases fitting TRBD2. Germline CDR1 reads GTSNPN; CDR2 reads SVGIG (reference sequence). The CDR3 loop spans 16 amino acids. The V gene end was trimmed by 1 base and the J gene end by 2 bases; junction bases not matched to a gene: 4. This chain's CDR3 is CAWSGKLAGAYNEQFF. The CDR3 coding sequence is TGTGCCTGGAGTGGAAAACTAGCGGGAGCCTACAATGAGCAGTTCTTC.

This clone has just a few counts. The chain couples TRBV28 to TRBJ2-1, with TRBD1 matching over 11 bases. The germline V gene has CDR1 MDHEN and CDR2 SYDVKM. V lost 6 bases to trimming and J lost 6 bases; unmatched junction nucleotides: 7. This CDR3 has 15 amino acids. The CDR3 nucleotides read TGTGCCAGCAGCCCCCGGGACAGGGGGTTCAATGAGCAGTTCTTC. Protein: CASSPRDRGFNEQFF.

This clone has only one observation. The chain carries TRBV18 and TRBJ1-2; 12 bases fit TRBD1. Looked up from germline, CDR1 is KGHSH and CDR2 is LQKENI. The CDR3 runs 14 residues. V was clipped by 0 bases and J by 13 bases; unmatched bases: 6. The CDR3 DNA reads as TGTGCCAGCTCACCACCGGGGACAGGGGGCGTTAGCACCTTC. Protein product: CASSPPGTGGVSTF.

The chain couples TRBV19 to TRBJ2-3, with D hard to call. The germline V gene has CDR1 LNHDA and CDR2 SQIVND (reference sequence). CDR3 length: 14 amino acids. Between the trimmed V and J ends, which lost 3 bases and 1 base, there was a span of 8 bases. The CDR3, as DNA: TGTGCCAGTAGTATCAGCAGCGGCACAGATACGCAGTATTTT. This sequence encodes CASSISSGTDTQYF.

V is TRBV19 and J is TRBJ1-5; 10 nucleotides agree with TRBD1. The CDR3 is 16 amino acids. J was trimmed by 2 bases and V by 4 bases; bases with no gene match: 5. Per the germline V gene, CDR1 is LNHDA and CDR2 is SQIVND (reference sequence). The CDR3 DNA sequence: TGTGCCAGTAGTAAGGGGACAGGGGTCGGCAATCAGCCCCAGCATTTT. Its protein is CASSKGTGVGNQPQHF.

The V and J genes are TRBV5-4 and TRBJ2-1; 9 positions match TRBD1. Germline CDR1 and CDR2: SGHNT and YYREEE (reference sequence). Unmatched junction bases numbered 8, after V lost 4 bases and J lost 3 bases. The CDR3 spans 16 residues. DNA for the CDR3: TGTGCCAGCAGCGCCAAACAGGGGGCATACTACAATGAGCAGTTCTTC. It specifies CASSAKQGAYYNEQFF.

The chain uses TRBV7-8 and TRBJ1-2; D unclear. Trimming pared 4 bases from V and 4 bases from J, leaving 16 bases between. Germline V gene lookup returns CDR1 SGHVS and CDR2 FQNEAQ. This CDR3 is built from 15 residues. CDR3 loop: CASSSQADLVYGYTF. Written as DNA, the CDR3 is TGTGCCAGCAGCTCGCAGGCAGACCTCGTCTATGGCTACACCTTC.

The chain couples TRBV12-3 or TRBV12-4 to TRBJ2-3; D gene uncertain. V gave up 3 bases and J gave up 0 bases, with 1 base separating them. The CDR3 has 12 residues. CDR3 sequence (DNA): TGTGCCAGCAGTTTCAGCACAGATACGCAGTATTTT. It translates to CASSFSTDTQYF.

This clone was picked up one time. J is TRBJ1-1 and V is TRBV7-9, with unresolved D. Between the trimmed V and J ends, which lost 6 bases and 2 bases, there was a span of 4 bases. The CDR3 is 11 residues long. Germline lookup yields CDR1 SEHNR and CDR2 FQNEAQ (reference sequence). The CDR3 sequence: CASRGNTEAFF. CDR3 coding DNA: TGTGCCAGCAGAGGAAACACTGAAGCTTTCTTT.

The rearrangement joins TRBV6-5 to TRBJ1-1, with D perhaps TRBD1 (5 bases). The CDR3 consists of 14 residues. Germline assignment: CDR1 MNHEY and CDR2 SVGAGI. Trimming shortened V by 4 bases and J by 2 bases, and 11 bases separated the two germline ends. The CDR3 coding sequence is TGTGCCAGCAGTTTCAGGGCGGGAAACACTGAAGCTTTCTTT. Its translation: CASSFRAGNTEAFF.

The chain employs TRBV7-2 and TRBJ2-4; 14 bases are a match to TRBD2. The CDR3 covers 18 residues. Germline trimming cut 5 bases from V and 1 base from J; bases unmatched to any gene: 7. The germline V gene has CDR1 SGHTA and CDR2 FQGNSA. The CDR3: CASSLERLAGGAKNIQYF. The CDR3 DNA follows: TGTGCCAGCAGCCTAGAACGACTAGCGGGAGGGGCCAAAAACATTCAGTACTTC.

The chain uses TRBV4-3 and TRBJ2-5; no clear D gene. This CDR3 is built from 13 residues. Germline V gene sequence: CDR1 LGHNA, CDR2 YSLEER. Trimming stripped 0 bases from V and 5 bases from J, with 7 bases between. The chain's CDR3 is CASSQELGETQYF. The CDR3 DNA is TGCGCCAGCAGCCAAGAATTAGGGGAGACCCAGTACTTC.

With respect to this clone: This sample includes further DNA sequences coding for the same CDR3. V usage is TRBV12-3 or TRBV12-4 and J usage is TRBJ1-1, with D hard to call. Trimming removed 3 bases at V and 4 bases at J, with 9 bases between. The CDR3 is 13 residues long. The CDR3 sequence: CASSLGGGTEAFF. As DNA, the CDR3 is TGTGCCAGCAGTTTGGGAGGAGGCACTGAAGCTTTCTTT.

The chain employs TRBV19 and TRBJ2-7; TRBD2 is a possible D gene (6 bases). Trimming cost V 0 bases and J 4 bases, with 19 bases left between them. Germline CDR1 LNHDA, CDR2 SQIVND (reference sequence). The CDR3 consists of 17 residues. DNA of the CDR3: TGTGCCAGTAGTATAGAAGGAGCCGCGACTAGTGTATACGAGCAGTACTTC. Encoded protein: CASSIEGAATSVYEQYF.

The V gene is TRBV19, the J gene TRBJ1-5; 7 nucleotides line up with TRBD1. In germline, CDR1 is LNHDA, CDR2 SQIVND (reference sequence). J gave up 3 bases and V 7 bases, and 9 bases lay outside the gene matches. The CDR3 is 15 residues long. The CDR3 spells CASKKTDRVNQPQHF. For the CDR3, the DNA is TGTGCCAGTAAGAAGACCGACAGGGTCAATCAGCCCCAGCATTTT.

V gene TRBV18 combines with J gene TRBJ2-2; TRBD1 might be the D (5 bases). The CDR3 spans 14 residues. V was pared by 1 base and J by 7 bases, with 10 bases between. Germline CDR1 KGHSH, CDR2 LQKENI. DNA for the CDR3: TGTGCCAGCTCACCACAAGGGGTTGACGGGGAGCTGTTTTTT. Encoded protein: CASSPQGVDGELFF.

V usage is TRBV4-3 and J usage is TRBJ2-2, with TRBD2 matching over 14 bases. The CDR3 has 17 residues. J was trimmed by 6 bases and V by 0 bases; bases with no gene match: 3. The V gene's germline CDR1 is LGHNA and CDR2 YSLEER. CDR3 DNA: TGCGCCAGCAGCCAAGAAGGACTAGCGGGGGGCCCCGGGGAGCTGTTTTTT. It codes for CASSQEGLAGGPGELFF.

The rearrangement links TRBV10-3 to TRBJ2-4; no clear D gene. Germline values: CDR1 ENHRY, CDR2 SYGVKD. With 0 bases removed from V and 0 bases from J, the gap between germline ends came to 9 bases. The CDR3 has 16 residues. The CDR3 DNA reads TGTGCCATCAGTGAGTCCACGGCCTTAGCCAAAAACATTCAGTACTTC. Translation: CAISESTALAKNIQYF.

The V and J genes are TRBV6-4 and TRBJ1-1, with 7 bases matching TRBD1. The germline CDR1 and CDR2 sequences are MRHNA and SNTAGT. V was clipped by 4 bases and J by 5 bases; unmatched bases: 4. The CDR3 runs 13 residues. CDR3 sequence reads: CASSAQQGTEAFF. CDR3 in DNA: TGTGCCAGCAGTGCGCAACAGGGGACTGAAGCTTTCTTT.

This chain uses TRBV28 with TRBJ2-1, with 7 bases matching TRBD1. V lost 6 bases and J lost 3; bases outside the gene matches: 8. Germline assignment: CDR1 MDHEN and CDR2 SYDVKM. The CDR3 is made up of 15 amino acids. The CDR3 here is CASSPGQAHYNEQFF. CDR3 coding DNA: TGTGCCAGCAGCCCCGGACAGGCCCACTACAATGAGCAGTTCTTC.

The gene calls are TRBV6-4 and TRBJ1-1, with a weak D call TRBD1 (5 bases). The CDR3 runs 13 residues. Trimming cost V 6 bases and J 1 base, with 9 bases left between them. The V gene's germline CDR1 is MRHNA and CDR2 SNTAGT. The DNA for the CDR3 is TGTGCCAGCAGCAATACAGGGAACACTGAAGCTTTCTTT. Protein sequence: CASSNTGNTEAFF.

This chain joins TRBV5-1 and TRBJ2-5; D gene unclear. Trimming pared 0 bases from V and 5 bases from J, leaving 14 bases between. The germline gives CDR1 SGHRS, CDR2 YFSETQ. The CDR3 consists of 15 residues. Written as DNA, the CDR3 is TGCGCCAGCAGCTTGGTCCCAGGCCCACGGGAGACCCAGTACTTC. Amino acids: CASSLVPGPRETQYF.

V gene TRBV2 combines with J gene TRBJ2-4; 8 bases agree with TRBD1. CDR3 length: 15 residues. J was trimmed by 7 bases and V by 7 bases; bases with no gene match: 12. Germline V CDR1 and CDR2: SNHLY, FYNNEI. CDR3 in DNA: TGTGCCAGCATCGCGGACAGGGTCTCTAGGAACATTCAGTACTTC. It encodes CASIADRVSRNIQYF.

V and J are TRBV4-3 and TRBJ2-7; 10 bases map to TRBD2. Germline-derived CDR1 and CDR2 are LGHNA and YSLEER. The CDR3 is 15 residues long. V lost 3 bases to trimming and J lost 2 bases; unmatched junction nucleotides: 4. CDR3 nucleotides: TGCGCCAGCAGCCAGCTAGCGGGGGAGCCCTACGAGCAGTACTTC. Translation: CASSQLAGEPYEQYF.

The chain couples TRBV4-2 to TRBJ2-7, with D perhaps TRBD1 (6 bases). Germline lookup yields CDR1 LGHNA and CDR2 YNFKEQ. This CDR3 spans 15 amino acids. Between the trimmed V and J ends, which lost 1 base and 3 bases, there was a span of 13 bases. CDR3 residues: CASSQGSNRDYEQYF. The CDR3 DNA is TGTGCCAGCAGCCAAGGCTCGAACAGGGACTACGAGCAGTACTTC.